This is a list of T cell receptor beta chains from one sample in a study of cytomegalovirus exposure and HLA in healthy donors. Assay used: immunoSEQ multiplex PCR; TCRdb lists only in-frame clones, some missing. This sample has 200,000 to 250,000 clones; around 80% occur once, and the top ten carry roughly 1.6%. Sequencing was carried out using PBMCs. The origin of the receptors is a man aged 50 or older in good health and CMV-seronegative. The conserved cysteine and the conserved F or W are not part of the CDR3 here. The order of the fields is V gene, CDR3 protein.

TRBV9,ASSVRTGADEQY
TRBV19,ATTSAYQETQY
TRBV5-4,ASSLEGLAGGPNIQY
TRBV4-2,ASSHLDQGASTDTQY
TRBV27,ASSPTPGLIGSAGELF
TRBV27,ASSFSSVRTYNEQF
TRBV9,ASSEGTSKDTQY
TRBV5-6,ASSQGLNYGYT
TRBV11-2,ASSLDGTSIYEQF
TRBV19,ASSVGRASRTDTQY
TRBV5-8,ASSKNYEQY
TRBV28,ASCRGGLGEKLF
TRBV5-1,ASSPGQGLAGGQGETQY
TRBV27,ASSLDWPATNEKLF